This TCR beta chain emerged from a study of blood T cells in healthy people across ages. The length of the CDR3 is 16 residues. Points on this clonotype: The junction and the germline gene differ at one end; a read error may be behind it.

For the second PCR, which ran for about 7 to 11 cycles, a sample-barcoded 5' primer and a J-beta primer mix were used. TCRdb fed the 5' RACE reads into MiXCR, producing one record per CDR3 protein. Of roughly 830,000 distinct CDR3 sequences listed, approximately 67% are singletons. V and J are TRBV12-3 or TRBV12-4 and TRBJ1-1; TRBD1 matches at 8 bases. The TCR originated in a man aged 25 to 45 in good health. The source material was blood. Written as DNA, the CDR3 is TGTGCCAGCAGTCCCGGGACAGGAGTCATGAATACTGAAGCTTTCTTT. Its protein product is CASSPGTGVMNTEAFF.